This T cell receptor (beta chain) was captured by sequencing in a study of sequential checkpoint blockade in melanoma. Study in general: Randomization was 1:1 between first-line nivolumab→ipilimumab and ipilimumab→nivolumab.

The CDR3 loop spans 15 amino acids. V was clipped by 4 bases and J by 6 bases, with 20 bases between them. The germline CDR1 and CDR2 sequences are SGDLS and YYNGEE. Sequencing was performed with immunoSEQ multiplex PCR; in TCRdb, only in-frame clones are kept and a portion is missing. The profile shows about 20,000 clones, roughly 82% of them singletons. Treatment reported: randomized to nivolumab then ipilimumab (arm A) or the reverse (arm B). Patients had received no earlier DNA-damaging chemotherapy. This receptor was identified in a human donor with melanoma. This specimen consisted of CD8+ T cells sorted from blood (inferred from file names), obtained from a patient given nivolumab and ipilimumab in sequence. This chain uses TRBV9 with TRBJ2-7; TRBD2 might be the D (6 bases). In DNA form, the CDR3 reads TGTGCCAGCAGCCCTTGGTCGAGCGGGCCTCCCGAGCAGTACTTC. This encodes CASSPWSSGPPEQYF.